What follows is one T cell receptor beta chain and its context. Its target is not known. This sample was included in a study of OX40 agonist ivuxolimab in advanced cancers. Study information: At doses from 0.01 to 10 mg/kg, patients were given intravenous ivuxolimab every 2 weeks. Partial responses occurred in Three dose-escalation patients, one with hepatocellular carcinoma and two with cutaneous melanoma.

The assay was immunoSEQ multiplex PCR, and TCRdb's table has in-frame clones only and misses some. The sample contains 55,000 to 80,000 clones, approximately 86% of which appear only once. General observations from the study: Low normalized T-cell clonal expansion was also seen in some nonresponders. The study observed clonal expansion of CD4+ and CD8+ blood T cells by week 6 at 0.1 to 3.0 mg/kg.

Germline V gene sequence: CDR1 MNHNS, CDR2 SASEGT. The CDR3 runs 13 residues. The sequences come from CD4+ or CD8+ T cells sorted from blood, collected in a trial of the OX40 agonist ivuxolimab. The V gene is TRBV6-1, the J gene TRBJ2-5; 8 bases are a match to TRBD2. The TCR was taken from an adult with an advanced solid tumor such as melanoma, head and neck, liver or kidney cancer. CDR3 in DNA: TGTGCGGGTTCTAGCGGGCTACAAGAGACCCAGTACTTC. Residues: CAGSSGLQETQYF.